This T cell receptor beta chain was profiled in a study of glioma-infiltrating T cells. This clonotype has at least ten counts. Amplification of TCR alpha and beta CDR3 regions from RNA used iRepertoire nested multiplex PCR. TCRdb fed the multiplex PCR reads into MiXCR, producing one record per CDR3 protein. The table lists roughly 120,000 distinct CDR3 sequences, around a quarter of them singletons, with about a third in the top ten. This sequence was found in a human donor with low-grade glioma or glioblastoma, undergoing nonglioma brain surgery, or in good health (not recorded which). Material for sequencing was glioma tissue, nonneoplastic brain tissue, or PBMCs (not recorded which).

This CDR3 is CASSTRVSTNEKLFF. The CDR3 DNA sequence: TGTGCCAGTAGTACCAGAGTGTCAACTAATGAAAAACTGTTTTTT. This chain joins TRBV19 and TRBJ1-4; D is undetermined. Trimming removed 4 bases at V and 0 bases at J, with 9 bases between. CDR3 length equals 15 residues. Per germline, CDR1 LNHDA and CDR2 SQIVND (reference sequence).